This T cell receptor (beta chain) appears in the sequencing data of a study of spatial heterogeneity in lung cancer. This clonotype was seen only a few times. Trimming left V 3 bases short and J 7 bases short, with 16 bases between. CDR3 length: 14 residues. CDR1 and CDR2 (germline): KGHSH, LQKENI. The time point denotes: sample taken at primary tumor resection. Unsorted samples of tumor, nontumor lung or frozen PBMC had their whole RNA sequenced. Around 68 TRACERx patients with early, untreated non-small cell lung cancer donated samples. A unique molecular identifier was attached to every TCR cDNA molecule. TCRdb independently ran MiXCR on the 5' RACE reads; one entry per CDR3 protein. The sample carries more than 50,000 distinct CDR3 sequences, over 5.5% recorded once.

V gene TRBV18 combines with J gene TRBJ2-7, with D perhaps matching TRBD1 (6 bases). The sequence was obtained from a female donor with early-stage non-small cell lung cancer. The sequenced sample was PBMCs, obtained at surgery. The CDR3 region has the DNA TGTGCCAGCTCACCTGCCCGGGACACTGGTGAGCAGTACTTC. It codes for CASSPARDTGEQYF. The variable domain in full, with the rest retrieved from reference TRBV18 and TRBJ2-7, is NAGVMQNPRHLVRRRGQEARLRCSPMKGHSHVYWYRQLPEEGLKFMVYLQKENIIDESGMPKERFSAEFPKEGPSILRIQQVVRGDSAAYFCASSPARDTGEQYFGPGTRLTVT.